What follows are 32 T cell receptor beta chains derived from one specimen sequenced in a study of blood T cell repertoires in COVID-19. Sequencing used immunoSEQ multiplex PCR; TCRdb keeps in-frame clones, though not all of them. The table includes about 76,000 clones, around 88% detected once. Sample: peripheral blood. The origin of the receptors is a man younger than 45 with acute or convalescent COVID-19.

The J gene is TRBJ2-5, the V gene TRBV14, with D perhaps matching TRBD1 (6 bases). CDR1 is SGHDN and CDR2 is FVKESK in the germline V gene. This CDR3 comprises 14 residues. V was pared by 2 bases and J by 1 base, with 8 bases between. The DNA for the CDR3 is TGTGCCAGCAGCCAATGGGGGCCCCAAGAGACCCAGTACTTC. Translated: CASSQWGPQETQYF. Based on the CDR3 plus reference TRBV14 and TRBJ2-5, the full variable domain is EAGVTQFPSHSVIEKGQTVTLRCDPISGHDNLYWYRRVMGKEIKFLLHFVKESKQDESGMPNNRFLAERTGGTYSTLKVQPAELEDSGVYFCASSQWGPQETQYFGPGTRLLVL.

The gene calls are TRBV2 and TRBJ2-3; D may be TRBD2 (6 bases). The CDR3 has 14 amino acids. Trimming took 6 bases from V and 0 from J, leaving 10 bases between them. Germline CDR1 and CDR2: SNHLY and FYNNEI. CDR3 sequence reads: CASRRDPSTDTQYF. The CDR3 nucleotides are TGTGCCAGCAGGCGGGACCCAAGCACAGATACGCAGTATTTT.

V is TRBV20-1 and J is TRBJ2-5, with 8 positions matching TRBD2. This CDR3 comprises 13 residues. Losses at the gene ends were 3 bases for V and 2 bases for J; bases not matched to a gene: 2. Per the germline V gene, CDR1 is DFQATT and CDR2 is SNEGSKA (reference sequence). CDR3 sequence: CSASSGAQETQYF. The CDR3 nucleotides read TGCAGTGCTAGTAGCGGGGCTCAAGAGACCCAGTACTTC.

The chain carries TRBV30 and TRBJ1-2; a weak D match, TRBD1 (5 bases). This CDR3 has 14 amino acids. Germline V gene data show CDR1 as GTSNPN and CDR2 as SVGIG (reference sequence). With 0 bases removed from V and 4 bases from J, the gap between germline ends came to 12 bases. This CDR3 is CAWSVGTELYGYTF. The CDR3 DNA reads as TGTGCCTGGAGTGTCGGGACTGAACTCTATGGCTACACCTTC.

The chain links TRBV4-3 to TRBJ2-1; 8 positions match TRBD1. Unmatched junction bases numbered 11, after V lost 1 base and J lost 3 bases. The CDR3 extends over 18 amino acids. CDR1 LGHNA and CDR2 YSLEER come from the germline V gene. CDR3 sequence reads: CASSQGAGTGLDYNEQFF. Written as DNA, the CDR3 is TGCGCCAGCAGCCAAGGGGCCGGGACAGGCCTCGACTACAATGAGCAGTTCTTC.

The CDR3 bases are TGTGCCAGCAGCTCAAGTTACTCCCGGGACATTCAGTACTTC. It specifies CASSSSYSRDIQYF. The chain couples TRBV3-1 (or the pseudogene TRBV3-2) to TRBJ2-4, with unresolved D. CDR3 length: 14 residues. V lost 5 bases, J lost 8 bases, and 16 bases lay in between. Germline V CDR1 and CDR2: LGHDT, YNNKEL (reference sequence).

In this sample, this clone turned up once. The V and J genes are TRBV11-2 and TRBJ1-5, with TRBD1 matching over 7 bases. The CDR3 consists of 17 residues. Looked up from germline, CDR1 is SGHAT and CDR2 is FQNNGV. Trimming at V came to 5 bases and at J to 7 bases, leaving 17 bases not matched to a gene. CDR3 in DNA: TGTGCCAGCAGCCAGGGGGACCTTACAGGGCTCCCACAGCCCCAGCATTTT. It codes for CASSQGDLTGLPQPQHF.

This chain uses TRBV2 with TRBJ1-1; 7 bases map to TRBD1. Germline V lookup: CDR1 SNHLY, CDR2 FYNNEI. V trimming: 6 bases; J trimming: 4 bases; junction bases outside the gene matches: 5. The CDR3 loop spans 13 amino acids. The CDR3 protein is CASRRQGVTEAFF. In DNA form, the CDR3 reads TGTGCCAGCAGGAGACAGGGAGTCACTGAAGCTTTCTTT.

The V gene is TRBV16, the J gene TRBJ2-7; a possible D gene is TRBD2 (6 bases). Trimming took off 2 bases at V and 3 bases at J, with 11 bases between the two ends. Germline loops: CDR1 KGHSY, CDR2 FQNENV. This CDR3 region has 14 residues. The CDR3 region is CASSQTTGLYEQYF. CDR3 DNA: TGTGCCAGCAGCCAAACCACGGGACTCTACGAGCAGTACTTC.

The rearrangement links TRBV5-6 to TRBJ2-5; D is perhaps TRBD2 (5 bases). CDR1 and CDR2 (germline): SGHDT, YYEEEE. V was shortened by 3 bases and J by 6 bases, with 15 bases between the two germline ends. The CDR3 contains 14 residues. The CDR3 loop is CASSSKGGGKTQYF. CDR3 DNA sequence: TGTGCCAGCAGCTCTAAAGGTGGAGGAAAGACCCAGTACTTC.

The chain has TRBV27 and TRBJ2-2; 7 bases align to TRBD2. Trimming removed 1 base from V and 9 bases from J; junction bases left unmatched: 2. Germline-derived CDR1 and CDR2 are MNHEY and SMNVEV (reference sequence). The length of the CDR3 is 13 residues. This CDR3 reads CASSLWRGRELFF. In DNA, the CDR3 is TGTGCCAGCAGTTTATGGCGGGGGAGGGAGCTGTTTTTT.

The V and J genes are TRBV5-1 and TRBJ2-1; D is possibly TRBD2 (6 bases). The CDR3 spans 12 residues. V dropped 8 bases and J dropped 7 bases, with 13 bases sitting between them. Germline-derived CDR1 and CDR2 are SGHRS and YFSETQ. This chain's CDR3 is CASREISNEQFF. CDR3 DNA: TGCGCCAGTCGGGAGATTAGTAATGAGCAGTTCTTC.

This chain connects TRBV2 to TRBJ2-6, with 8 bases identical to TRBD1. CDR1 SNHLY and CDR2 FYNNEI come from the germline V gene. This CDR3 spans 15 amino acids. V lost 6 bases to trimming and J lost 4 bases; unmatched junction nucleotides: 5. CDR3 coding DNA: TGTGCCAGCAGATCGGGACAGGCCGGGGCCAACGTCCTGACTTTC. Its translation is CASRSGQAGANVLTF.

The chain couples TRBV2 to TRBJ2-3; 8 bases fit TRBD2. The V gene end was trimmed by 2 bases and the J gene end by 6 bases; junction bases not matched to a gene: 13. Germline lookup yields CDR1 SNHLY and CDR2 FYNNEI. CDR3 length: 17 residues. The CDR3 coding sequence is TGTGCCAGCAGTGAAAGGCGGGGTAGCGGGATTTGGGATACGCAGTATTTT. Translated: CASSERRGSGIWDTQYF.

CDR3 in DNA: TGTGCCAGCAGTTTATCGATTGTCCGGGGGAGCACAGATACGCAGTATTTT. It specifies CASSLSIVRGSTDTQYF. The chain is built from TRBV27 and TRBJ2-3; a weak D match, TRBD2 (6 bases). Germline values: CDR1 MNHEY, CDR2 SMNVEV (reference sequence). This CDR3 is built from 17 residues. Trimming took 0 bases from V and 0 from J, leaving 13 bases between them.

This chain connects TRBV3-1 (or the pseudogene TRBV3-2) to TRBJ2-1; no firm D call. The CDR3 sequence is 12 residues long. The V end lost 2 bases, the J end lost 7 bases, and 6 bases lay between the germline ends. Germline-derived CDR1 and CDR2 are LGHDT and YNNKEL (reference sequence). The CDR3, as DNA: TGTGCCAGCAGCCAACTAGTGAATGAGCAGTTCTTC. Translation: CASSQLVNEQFF.

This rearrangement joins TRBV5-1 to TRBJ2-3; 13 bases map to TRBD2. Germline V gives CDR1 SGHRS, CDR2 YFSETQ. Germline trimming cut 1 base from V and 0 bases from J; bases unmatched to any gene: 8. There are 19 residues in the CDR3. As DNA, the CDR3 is TGCGCCAGCAGCTTGAGCGGGACTAGCGGGACCGTTAGCACAGATACGCAGTATTTT. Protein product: CASSLSGTSGTVSTDTQYF.

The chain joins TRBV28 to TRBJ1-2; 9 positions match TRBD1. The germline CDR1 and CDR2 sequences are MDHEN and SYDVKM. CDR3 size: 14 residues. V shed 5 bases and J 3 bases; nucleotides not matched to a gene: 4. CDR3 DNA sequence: TGTGCCAGCAGTCACAGGGGGCTTGACTATGGCTACACCTTC. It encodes CASSHRGLDYGYTF.

CDR3 sequence (DNA): TGTGCCAGCAGTCGGACAGGGAGGAGGAGGACTAATGAAAAACTGTTTTTT. As protein: CASSRTGRRRTNEKLFF. The genes are TRBV25-1 and TRBJ1-4; TRBD1 matches 8 bases. The CDR3 sequence is 17 residues long. V gave up 5 bases and J gave up 2 bases; unmatched junction bases: 10. Germline CDR1 and CDR2: MGHDK and SYGVNS. The variable domain in full, with the rest retrieved from reference TRBV25-1 and TRBJ1-4, is EADIYQTPRYLVIGTGKKITLECSQTMGHDKMYWYQQDPGMELHLIHYSYGVNSTEKGDLSSESTVSRIRTEHFPLTLESARPSHTSQYLCASSRTGRRRTNEKLFFGSGTQLSVL.

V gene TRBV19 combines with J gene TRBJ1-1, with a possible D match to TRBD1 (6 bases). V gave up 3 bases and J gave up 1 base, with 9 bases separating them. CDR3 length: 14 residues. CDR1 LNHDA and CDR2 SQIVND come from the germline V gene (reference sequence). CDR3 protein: CASSILTGNTEAFF. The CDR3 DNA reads TGTGCCAGTAGTATCCTGACAGGGAACACTGAAGCTTTCTTT.

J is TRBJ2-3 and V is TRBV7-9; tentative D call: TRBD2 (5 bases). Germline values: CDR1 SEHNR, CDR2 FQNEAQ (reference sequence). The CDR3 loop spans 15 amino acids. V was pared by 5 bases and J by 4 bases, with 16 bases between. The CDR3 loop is CASSPGVGRADTQYF. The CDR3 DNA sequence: TGTGCCAGCAGCCCAGGCGTCGGGCGGGCAGATACGCAGTATTTT.

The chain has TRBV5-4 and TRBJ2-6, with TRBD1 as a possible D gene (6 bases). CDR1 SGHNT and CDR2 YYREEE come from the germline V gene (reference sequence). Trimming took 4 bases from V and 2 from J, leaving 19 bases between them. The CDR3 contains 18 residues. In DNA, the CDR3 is TGTGCCAGCAGCCCGACAGGACGCAGCGGCGCTGGGGCCAACGTCCTGACTTTC. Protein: CASSPTGRSGAGANVLTF.

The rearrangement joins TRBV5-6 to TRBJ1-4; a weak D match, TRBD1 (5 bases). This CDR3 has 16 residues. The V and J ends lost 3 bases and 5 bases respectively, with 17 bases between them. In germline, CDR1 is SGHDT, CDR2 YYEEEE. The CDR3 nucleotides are TGTGCCAGCAGCTCAAATAGGGGTGATAGAAATGAAAAACTGTTTTTT. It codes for CASSSNRGDRNEKLFF.

The CDR3 sequence: CASSSSGALGGYEQYF. The CDR3, as DNA: TGTGCCAGCAGTTCCTCGGGAGCACTTGGGGGGTACGAGCAGTACTTC. This chain links TRBV28 with TRBJ2-7; maybe TRBD2 (6 bases). V was shortened by 4 bases and J by 4 bases, with 20 bases between the two germline ends. CDR3 size: 16 residues. The germline V gene encodes CDR1 MDHEN and CDR2 SYDVKM.

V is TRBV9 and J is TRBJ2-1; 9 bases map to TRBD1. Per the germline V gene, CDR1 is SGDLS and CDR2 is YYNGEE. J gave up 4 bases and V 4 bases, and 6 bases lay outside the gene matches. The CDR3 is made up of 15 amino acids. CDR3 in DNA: TGTGCCAGCAGCCCCTCCGGACAGGGGTACAATGAGCAGTTCTTC. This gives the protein CASSPSGQGYNEQFF.

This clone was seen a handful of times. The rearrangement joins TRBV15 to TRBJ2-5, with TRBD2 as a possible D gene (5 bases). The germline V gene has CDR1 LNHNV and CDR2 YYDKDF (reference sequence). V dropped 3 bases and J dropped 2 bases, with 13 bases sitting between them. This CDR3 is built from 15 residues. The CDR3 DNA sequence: TGTGCCACCAGCAGGAGACGCTCGGGGCAAGAGACCCAGTACTTC. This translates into CATSRRRSGQETQYF.

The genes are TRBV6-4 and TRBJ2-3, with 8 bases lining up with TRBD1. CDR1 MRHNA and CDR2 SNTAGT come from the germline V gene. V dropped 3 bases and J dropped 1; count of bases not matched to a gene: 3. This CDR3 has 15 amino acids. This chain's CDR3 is CASSEGGQGTDTQYF. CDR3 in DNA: TGTGCCAGCAGTGAAGGGGGACAGGGCACAGATACGCAGTATTTT.

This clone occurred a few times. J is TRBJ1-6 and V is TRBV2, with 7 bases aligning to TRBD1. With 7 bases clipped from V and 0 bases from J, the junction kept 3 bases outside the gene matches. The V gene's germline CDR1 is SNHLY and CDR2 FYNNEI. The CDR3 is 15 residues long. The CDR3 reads CASMGQSSYNSPLHF. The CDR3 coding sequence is TGTGCCAGCATGGGACAGAGCTCCTATAATTCACCCCTCCACTTT.

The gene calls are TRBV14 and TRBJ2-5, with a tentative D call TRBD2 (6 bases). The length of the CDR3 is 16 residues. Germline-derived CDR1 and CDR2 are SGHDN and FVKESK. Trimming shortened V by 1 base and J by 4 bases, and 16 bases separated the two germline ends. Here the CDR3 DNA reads TGTGCCAGCAGCCAAGTAATCCCGATCGGGAGAGAGACCCAGTACTTC. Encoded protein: CASSQVIPIGRETQYF.

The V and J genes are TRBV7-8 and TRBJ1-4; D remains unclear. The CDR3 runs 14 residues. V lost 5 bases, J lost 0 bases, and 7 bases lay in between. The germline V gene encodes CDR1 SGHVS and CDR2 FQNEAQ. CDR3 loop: CASSRRSTNEKLFF. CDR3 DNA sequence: TGTGCCAGCAGCCGCAGATCAACTAATGAAAAACTGTTTTTT.

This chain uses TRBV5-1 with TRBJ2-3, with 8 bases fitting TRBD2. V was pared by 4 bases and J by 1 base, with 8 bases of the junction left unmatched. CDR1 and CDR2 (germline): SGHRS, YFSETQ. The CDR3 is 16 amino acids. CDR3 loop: CASSPPTSGGTDTQYF. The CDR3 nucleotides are TGCGCCAGCAGCCCACCTACTAGCGGAGGCACAGATACGCAGTATTTT.

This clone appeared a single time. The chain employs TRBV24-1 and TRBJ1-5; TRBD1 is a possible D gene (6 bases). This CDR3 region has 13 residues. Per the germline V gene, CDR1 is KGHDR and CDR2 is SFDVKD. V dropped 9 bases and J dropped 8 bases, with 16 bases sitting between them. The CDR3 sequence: CATWAGEMEPQHF. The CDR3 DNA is TGTGCCACCTGGGCAGGGGAGATGGAGCCCCAGCATTTT.